This record covers a single T cell receptor (beta chain). The sample comes from a study of blood T cell repertoires in COVID-19. Background on the study: Whether acute or convalescent, the COVID-19 samples came from the United States, Italy and Spain. The analysed material was cDNA or gDNA that came from T cells, B-cell-depleted T cells, or PBMCs.

Authors' analysis steps: Nucleated cell counts were estimated from reference gene primer amplification. The method was immunoSEQ multiplex PCR; TCRdb's version includes in-frame clones alone and lacks a portion of them. D and trimming come from the DNA, and the V and J calls and clone size come from that table. Here the sample spans over 200,000 clones, about four fifths being singletons. The V segment lost 6 bases and the J segment 6 bases; nucleotides outside the gene matches: 8. CDR3 length: 13 amino acids. Per the germline V gene, CDR1 is SNHLY and CDR2 is FYNNEI. This clonotype originated in a man aged 35 to 55 with active or convalescent COVID-19. Sequencing was carried out using peripheral blood. This chain uses TRBV2 with TRBJ2-7; 7 bases fit TRBD1. The CDR3, as DNA: TGTGCCAGCAGGGGGGACAGCTTAAGCGAGCAGTACTTC. Amino acid sequence: CASRGDSLSEQYF. The full variable domain, with the rest looked up from reference TRBV2 and TRBJ2-7, is EPEVTQTPSHQVTQMGQEVILRCVPISNHLYFYWYRQILGQKVEFLVSFYNNEISEKSEIFDDQFSVERPDGSNFTLKIRSTKLEDSAMYFCASRGDSLSEQYFGPGTRLTVT.